The 12 T cell receptor beta chains given below trace back to one sample, sequenced in a study of identical twins. TCRdb independently ran MiXCR on the 5' RACE reads; one entry per CDR3 protein. The table lists 1.5 million or so distinct CDR3 sequences, about 32% of them singletons. The sequenced sample consisted of cord blood. The receptor set was obtained from a newborn girl in good health.

The chain uses TRBV20-1 and TRBJ2-1; TRBD2 matches 7 bases. This CDR3 is 14 amino acids long. The germline CDR1 and CDR2 sequences are DFQATT and SNEGSKA (reference sequence). Trimming at V came to 6 bases and at J to 3 bases, leaving 8 bases not matched to a gene. CDR3 loop: CSAAGLTRYNEQFF. CDR3 DNA: TGCAGTGCAGCGGGACTAACGCGCTACAATGAGCAGTTCTTC.

The sample holds many counts of this clonotype. V and J are TRBV5-1 and TRBJ2-3; D is unclear. The CDR3 is 12 amino acids. The V end lost 1 base, the J end lost 2 bases, and 2 bases lay between the germline ends. Looked up from germline, CDR1 is SGHRS and CDR2 is YFSETQ. DNA for the CDR3: TGCGCCAGCAGCTTGACCACAGATACGCAGTATTTT. Its protein is CASSLTTDTQYF. Full variable domain (remainder filled in from reference TRBV5-1 and TRBJ2-3): KAGVTQTPRYLIKTRGQQVTLSCSPISGHRSVSWYQQTPGQGLQFLFEYFSETQRNKGNFPGRFSGRQFSNSRSEMNVSTLELGDSALYLCASSLTTDTQYFGPGTRLTVL.

The chain recombines TRBV7-2 with TRBJ2-1; 8 bases line up with TRBD2. Per germline, CDR1 SGHTA and CDR2 FQGNSA. V lost 5 bases and J lost 3; bases outside the gene matches: 12. There are 17 residues in the CDR3. CDR3 nucleotides: TGTGCCAGCAGCGGAGGAGCTGCACTAGCGGTCTACAATGAGCAGTTCTTC. Protein product: CASSGGAALAVYNEQFF.

This clonotype was counted a few times. The V call is TRBV20-1, the J call TRBJ2-7, with D perhaps TRBD1 (6 bases). V was trimmed by 2 bases and J by 1 base, leaving 12 bases between them. CDR3 length equals 14 residues. Germline V lookup: CDR1 DFQATT, CDR2 SNEGSKA (reference sequence). CDR3 residues: CSARSAQGSYEQYF. Here the CDR3 DNA reads TGCAGTGCTAGAAGCGCTCAGGGGTCCTACGAGCAGTACTTC.

This rearrangement joins TRBV12-3 or TRBV12-4 to TRBJ2-1, with 8 bases identical to TRBD2. This CDR3 has 14 residues. The junction had 11 bases not matched to a gene; V was cut back by 6 bases and J by 10 bases. CDR3 DNA: TGTGCCAGCAGAGCCGGGACTAGGTTCTGGGAGCAGTTCTTC. Translation: CASRAGTRFWEQFF.

This clonotype came up a few times. The chain has TRBV6-6 and TRBJ2-4; 9 bases align to TRBD2. Germline CDR1 MNHNY, CDR2 SVGAGI (reference sequence). The CDR3 is 18 amino acids. Trimming removed 2 bases from V and 0 bases from J; junction bases left unmatched: 8. CDR3 bases: TGTGCCAGCAGTTACGTCCTAGCGGGGAATCTAGCCAAAAACATTCAGTACTTC. As protein: CASSYVLAGNLAKNIQYF.

The chain uses TRBV7-2 and TRBJ2-1, with 11 bases identical to TRBD1. Trimming cost V 0 bases and J 6 bases; bases outside gene matches: 4. In germline, CDR1 is SGHTA, CDR2 FQGNSA. CDR3 size: 16 residues. This CDR3 reads CASSLAAGTGGNEQFF. CDR3 sequence (DNA): TGTGCCAGCAGCTTAGCCGCCGGGACAGGGGGCAATGAGCAGTTCTTC.

This clonotype was recorded a few times. The gene calls are TRBV7-9 and TRBJ1-6; TRBD1 agrees at 7 bases. The CDR3 has 14 residues. The V segment lost 4 bases and the J segment 7 bases; nucleotides outside the gene matches: 4. Germline V gene lookup returns CDR1 SEHNR and CDR2 FQNEAQ (reference sequence). The CDR3 coding sequence is TGTGCCAGCAGCTCGGGACAGTGGAATTCACCCCTCCACTTT. It encodes CASSSGQWNSPLHF. Full variable domain (remainder filled in from reference TRBV7-9 and TRBJ1-6): DTGVSQNPRHKITKRGQNVTFRCDPISEHNRLYWYRQTLGQGPEFLTYFQNEAQLEKSRLLSDRFSAERPKGSFSTLEIQRTEQGDSAMYLCASSSGQWNSPLHFGNGTRLTVT.

About this clonotype: Sequence at one end of the junction differs from germline and may be a read error. The chain employs TRBV5-1 and TRBJ2-1; D is unclear. Germline V gene lookup returns CDR1 SGHRS and CDR2 YFSETQ. The length of the CDR3 is 13 residues. CDR3 in DNA: TGCGCCAGCGGCTTAGAAGGGTACAATGAGCAGTTCTTC. Translation: CASGLEGYNEQFF. Variable domain in full (rest from reference TRBV5-1 and TRBJ2-1): KAGVTQTPRYLIKTRGQQVTLSCSPISGHRSVSWYQQTPGQGLQFLFEYFSETQRNKGNFPGRFSGRQFSNSRSEMNVSTLELGDSALYLCASGLEGYNEQFFGPGTRLTVL.

The V and J genes are TRBV10-3 and TRBJ2-7, with 12 nucleotides matching TRBD2. This CDR3 region has 15 residues. Germline V gene sequence: CDR1 ENHRY, CDR2 SYGVKD. The junction had 0 bases not matched to a gene; V was cut back by 2 bases and J by 1 base. The CDR3 sequence is CAISETSGRSYEQYF. The CDR3 DNA is TGTGCCATCAGTGAGACTAGCGGGAGGTCCTACGAGCAGTACTTC.

The V gene is TRBV5-1, the J gene TRBJ2-5; D possibly uses TRBD1 or TRBD2 (5 bases each). The CDR3 is 17 amino acids. V lost 4 bases to trimming and J lost 5 bases, with 24 bases between them. Germline values: CDR1 SGHRS, CDR2 YFSETQ. In DNA, the CDR3 is TGCGCCAGCAGCCACGGAACAGTAGGGACCTGGGTGGAGACCCAGTACTTC. It codes for CASSHGTVGTWVETQYF.

This sequence joins TRBV5-6 and TRBJ2-3; 12 positions agree with TRBD2. CDR3 size: 16 residues. V shed 4 bases and J 2 bases; nucleotides not matched to a gene: 5. Germline V lookup: CDR1 SGHDT, CDR2 YYEEEE. CDR3 nucleotide sequence: TGTGCCAGCAGCGTTACTAGCGGGGGGTACACAGATACGCAGTATTTT. Its protein product is CASSVTSGGYTDTQYF.